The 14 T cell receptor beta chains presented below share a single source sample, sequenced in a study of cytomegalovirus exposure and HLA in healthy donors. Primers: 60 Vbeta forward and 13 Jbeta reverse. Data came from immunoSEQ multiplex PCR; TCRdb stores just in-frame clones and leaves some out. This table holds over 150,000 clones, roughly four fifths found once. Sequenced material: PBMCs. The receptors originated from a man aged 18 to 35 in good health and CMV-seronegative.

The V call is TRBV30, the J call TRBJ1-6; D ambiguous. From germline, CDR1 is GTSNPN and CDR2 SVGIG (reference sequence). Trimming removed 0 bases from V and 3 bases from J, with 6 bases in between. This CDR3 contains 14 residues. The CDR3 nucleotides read TGTGCCTGGAGTGTAAACAGCTATAATTCACCCCTCCACTTT. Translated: CAWSVNSYNSPLHF.

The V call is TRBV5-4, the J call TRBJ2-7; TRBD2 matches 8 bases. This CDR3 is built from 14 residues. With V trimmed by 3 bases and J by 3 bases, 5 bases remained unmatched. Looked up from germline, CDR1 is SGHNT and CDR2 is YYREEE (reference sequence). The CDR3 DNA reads TGTGCCAGCAGCTCGGCTAGCGGGTTCTACGAGCAGTACTTC. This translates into CASSSASGFYEQYF.

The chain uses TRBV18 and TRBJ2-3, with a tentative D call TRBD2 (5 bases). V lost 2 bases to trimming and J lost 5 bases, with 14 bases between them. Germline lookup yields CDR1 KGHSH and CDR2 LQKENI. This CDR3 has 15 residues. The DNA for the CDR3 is TGTGCCAGCTCACCAGAGGAGGACTCCGTAGATACGCAGTATTTT. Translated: CASSPEEDSVDTQYF.

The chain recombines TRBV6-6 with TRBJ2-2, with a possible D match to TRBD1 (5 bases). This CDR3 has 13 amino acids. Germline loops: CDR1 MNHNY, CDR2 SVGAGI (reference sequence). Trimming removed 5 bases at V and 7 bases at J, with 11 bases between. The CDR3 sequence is CASSPRAGGELFF. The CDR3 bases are TGTGCCAGCAGTCCCAGGGCCGGCGGGGAGCTGTTTTTT.

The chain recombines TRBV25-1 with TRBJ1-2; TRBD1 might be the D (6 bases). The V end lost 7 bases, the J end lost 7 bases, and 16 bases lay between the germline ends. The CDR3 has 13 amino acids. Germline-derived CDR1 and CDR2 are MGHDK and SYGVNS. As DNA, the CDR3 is TGTGCCAGCAATTCGAGGGGGGGCGGTGGCTACACCTTC. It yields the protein CASNSRGGGGYTF.

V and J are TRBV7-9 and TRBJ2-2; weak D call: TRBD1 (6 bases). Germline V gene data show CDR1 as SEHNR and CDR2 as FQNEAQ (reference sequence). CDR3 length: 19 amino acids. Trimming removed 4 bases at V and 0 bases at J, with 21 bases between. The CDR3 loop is CASSCTGDKKPANTGELFF. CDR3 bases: TGTGCCAGCAGCTGCACCGGGGACAAGAAGCCCGCGAACACCGGGGAGCTGTTTTTT.

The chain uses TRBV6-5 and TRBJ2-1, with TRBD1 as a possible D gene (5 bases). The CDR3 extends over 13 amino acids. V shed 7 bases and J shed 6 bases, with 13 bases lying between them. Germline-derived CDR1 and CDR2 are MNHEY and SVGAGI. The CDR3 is CASTPGRLNEQFF. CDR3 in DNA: TGTGCCAGCACCCCAGGGCGCCTCAATGAGCAGTTCTTC.

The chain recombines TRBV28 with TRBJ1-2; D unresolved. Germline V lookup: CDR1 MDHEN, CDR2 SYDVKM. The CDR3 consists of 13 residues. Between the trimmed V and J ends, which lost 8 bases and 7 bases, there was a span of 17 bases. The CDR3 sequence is CASGSGGSGGYTF. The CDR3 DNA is TGTGCCAGCGGTTCGGGAGGGTCGGGTGGCTACACCTTC.

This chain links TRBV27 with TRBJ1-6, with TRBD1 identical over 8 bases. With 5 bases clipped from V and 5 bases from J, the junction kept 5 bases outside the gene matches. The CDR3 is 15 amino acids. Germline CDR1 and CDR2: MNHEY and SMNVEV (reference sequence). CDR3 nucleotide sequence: TGTGCCAGCAGTGGCGGGACAGGACATAATTCACCCCTCCACTTT. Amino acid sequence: CASSGGTGHNSPLHF.

CDR3 DNA: TGTGCCAGCAGTTCAGTCTGGGGCCGGTACGAGCAGTACTTC. Protein sequence: CASSSVWGRYEQYF. This sequence joins TRBV27 and TRBJ2-5, with TRBD1 as a possible D gene (5 bases). The end of the DNA fits TRBJ2-7 better, so the J call may be wrong. The CDR3 extends over 14 amino acids. Germline CDR1 reads MNHEY; CDR2 reads SMNVEV (reference sequence).

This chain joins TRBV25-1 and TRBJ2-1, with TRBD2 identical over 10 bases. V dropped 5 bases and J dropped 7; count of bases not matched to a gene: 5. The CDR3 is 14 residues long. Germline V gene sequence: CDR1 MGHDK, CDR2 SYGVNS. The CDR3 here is CASSPLTSGNEQFF. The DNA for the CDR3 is TGTGCCAGCAGTCCTCTGACTAGCGGGAATGAGCAGTTCTTC.

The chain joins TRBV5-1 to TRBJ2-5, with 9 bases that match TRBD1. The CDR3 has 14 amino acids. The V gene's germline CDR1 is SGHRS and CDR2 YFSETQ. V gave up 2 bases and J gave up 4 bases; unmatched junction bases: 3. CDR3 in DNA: TGCGCCAGCAGCTTCGGGACAGGGCGAGAGACCCAGTACTTC. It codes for CASSFGTGRETQYF.

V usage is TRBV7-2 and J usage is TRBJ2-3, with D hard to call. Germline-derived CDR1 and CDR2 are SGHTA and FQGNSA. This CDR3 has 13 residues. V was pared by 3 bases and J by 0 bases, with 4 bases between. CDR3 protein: CASSFSSTDTQYF. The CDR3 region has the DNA TGTGCCAGCAGCTTCTCTAGCACAGATACGCAGTATTTT.

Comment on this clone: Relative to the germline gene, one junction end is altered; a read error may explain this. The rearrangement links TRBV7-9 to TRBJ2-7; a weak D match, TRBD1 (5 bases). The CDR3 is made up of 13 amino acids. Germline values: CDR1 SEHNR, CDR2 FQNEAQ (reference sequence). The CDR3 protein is CSSSIQGTYEQYF. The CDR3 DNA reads TGTTCCAGCAGCATTCAGGGTACCTACGAGCAGTACTTC.